Reported below is one TCR beta chain. The data were obtained in a study of blood T cell repertoires in COVID-19. As for the study in general: From the United States, Italy and Spain came samples of acute and convalescent COVID-19. PBMCs, B-cell-depleted T cells, or T cells were the source of the cDNA or gDNA that made up the material.

Under the authors' procedure: It was from reference gene primer amplification that nucleated cell counts were estimated. Measured with immunoSEQ multiplex PCR; TCRdb has only the in-frame clones, and not every one. For V, J and clone size, that table is used; D and trimming come from the DNA. The sample contains some 80,000 clones, over 70% of which appear only once. The germline gives CDR1 KGHSH, CDR2 LQKENI. The CDR3 covers 13 residues. Trimming pared 2 bases from V and 1 base from J, leaving 5 bases between. The sample consisted of peripheral blood. The receptor comes from a human donor in a cohort sampled during active COVID-19. The chain links TRBV18 to TRBJ2-5; D may be TRBD1 (5 bases). The CDR3 is CASSPGAQETQYF. The CDR3 DNA reads as TGTGCCAGCTCACCAGGGGCCCAAGAGACCCAGTACTTC.